One sample yielded the 24 T cell receptor beta chains listed below, sequenced in a study of shared clonotypes between healthy human individuals. Sequenced by immunoSEQ multiplex PCR; TCRdb stores in-frame clones only, minus some. In the table there are millions of clones, more than 80% of which are singletons. Sequenced: naive CD4+ T cells sorted from blood. Specified subset: CD45RA+ positively selected. The source is a man aged 18 to 29 in good health.

About this clone: Other nucleotide sequences in the sample specify the same CDR3. This sequence joins TRBV7-2 and TRBJ1-2; D is perhaps TRBD1 (5 bases). Germline V lookup: CDR1 SGHTA, CDR2 FQGNSA. The CDR3 contains 13 residues. The ends were cut back, 1 base at V and 4 bases at J, with 7 bases in the middle. The CDR3 DNA reads as TGTGCCAGCAGCTTAGGGCAGGGCTATGGCTACACCTTC. This encodes CASSLGQGYGYTF.

V and J are TRBV28 and TRBJ1-5; the match to TRBD1 covers 8 bases. The CDR3 has 16 amino acids. V lost 5 bases to trimming and J lost 5 bases; unmatched junction nucleotides: 11. Germline-derived CDR1 and CDR2 are MDHEN and SYDVKM. CDR3 bases: TGTGCCAGCAGTCAGTGGACAGGGACCGCGGATCAGCCCCAGCATTTT. The encoded protein is CASSQWTGTADQPQHF.

CDR3 coding DNA: TGTGCCAGCACAGGCCCGAACACTGAAGCTTTCTTT. This codes for CASTGPNTEAFF. J is TRBJ1-1 and V is TRBV2; D unresolved. Germline V lookup: CDR1 SNHLY, CDR2 FYNNEI. The CDR3 is 12 amino acids. With 7 bases removed from V and 1 base from J, the gap between germline ends came to 7 bases.

The chain combines TRBV5-1 with TRBJ1-1; the D gene is possibly TRBD1 (6 bases). The germline gives CDR1 SGHRS, CDR2 YFSETQ. The CDR3 is made up of 16 amino acids. Trimming left V 4 bases short and J 2 bases short, with 18 bases between. The DNA of the CDR3 is TGCGCCAGCAGCCCCCTTGGGGGACAACTAAACACTGAAGCTTTCTTT. Amino acids: CASSPLGGQLNTEAFF.

CDR3 loop: CASSHARGAFFFTGELFF. Here the CDR3 DNA reads TGTGCCAGCAGCCATGCGAGGGGGGCCTTCTTTTTCACCGGGGAGCTGTTTTTT. The rearrangement joins TRBV11-2 to TRBJ2-2, with D possibly being TRBD1 or TRBD2 (6 bases each). Trimming took 5 bases from V and 4 from J, leaving 23 bases between them. The CDR3 runs to 18 residues. The germline V gene encodes CDR1 SGHAT and CDR2 FQNNGV.

With respect to this clone: Different DNA sequences within this sample yield the same CDR3. The chain couples TRBV18 to TRBJ1-1; D gene unclear. CDR1 is KGHSH, CDR2 LQKENI, per germline. The CDR3 extends over 13 amino acids. V lost 0 bases, J lost 5 bases, and 7 bases lay in between. This CDR3 is CASSPPGRTEAFF. The CDR3 DNA is TGTGCCAGCTCACCACCAGGGAGGACTGAAGCTTTCTTT.

The chain uses TRBV15 and TRBJ2-7; unclear D gene. Germline CDR1 reads LNHNV; CDR2 reads YYDKDF (reference sequence). Trimming took 1 base from V and 2 from J, leaving 12 bases between them. This CDR3 region has 15 residues. The CDR3, as DNA: TGTGCCACCAGCAGAGTACCGAATCCAACCTACGAGCAGTACTTC. Protein: CATSRVPNPTYEQYF.

The V call is TRBV4-1, the J call TRBJ2-1, with TRBD2 identical over 12 bases. The CDR3 has 17 amino acids. Germline V gives CDR1 MGHRA, CDR2 YSYEKL. With V trimmed by 1 base and J by 5 bases, 6 bases remained unmatched. CDR3 nucleotide sequence: TGCGCCAGCAGCCAAGTAAAAACTAGCGGGGGGAACAATGAGCAGTTCTTC. Protein product: CASSQVKTSGGNNEQFF.

In this sample, this clone turned up once. CDR3 DNA sequence: TGTGCCAGCAGCTTGACGGGACAGGGCACAGATACGCAGTATTTT. It is translated as CASSLTGQGTDTQYF. The chain couples TRBV5-4 to TRBJ2-3; 8 bases match TRBD1. This CDR3 has 15 amino acids. Germline V gene data show CDR1 as SGHNT and CDR2 as YYREEE (reference sequence). J gave up 1 base and V 1 base, and 2 bases lay outside the gene matches.

The V gene is TRBV10-1, the J gene TRBJ2-2; unclear D gene. The length of the CDR3 is 11 residues. V lost 5 bases and J lost 7, with 5 bases in between. Germline loops: CDR1 WNHNN, CDR2 SYGVQD (reference sequence). CDR3 bases: TGCGCCAGCAGTCTGAACGGGGAGCTGTTTTTT. This gives the protein CASSLNGELFF.

The gene calls are TRBV6-6 and TRBJ2-3, with D perhaps matching TRBD1 or TRBD2 (5 bases each). The CDR3 has 15 amino acids. Trimming shortened V by 5 bases and J by 6 bases, and 18 bases separated the two germline ends. Germline V lookup: CDR1 MNHNY, CDR2 SVGAGI (reference sequence). The CDR3 sequence: CASSRDGRVADTQYF. The CDR3 coding sequence is TGTGCCAGCAGTCGGGACGGTAGAGTGGCGGATACGCAGTATTTT.

The chain recombines TRBV2 with TRBJ1-1; the D gene is possibly TRBD1 (5 bases). This CDR3 spans 11 amino acids. V was pared by 7 bases and J by 6 bases, with 9 bases between. Germline assignment: CDR1 SNHLY and CDR2 FYNNEI. CDR3 in amino acids: CASMRGAEAFF. The CDR3 DNA sequence: TGTGCCAGCATGCGGGGGGCTGAAGCTTTCTTT.

V gene TRBV9 combines with J gene TRBJ1-4; possible D gene TRBD1, 5 bases. Germline V lookup: CDR1 SGDLS, CDR2 YYNGEE. CDR3 length: 15 residues. Trimming cost V 4 bases and J 5 bases, with 15 bases left between them. This CDR3 reads CASSTMGRPNEKLFF. In DNA, the CDR3 is TGTGCCAGCAGCACGATGGGACGCCCGAATGAAAAACTGTTTTTT.

V and J are TRBV6-5 and TRBJ1-2; D is unresolved. CDR3 length: 11 amino acids. Germline CDR1 and CDR2: MNHEY and SVGAGI. CDR3 coding DNA: TGTGCTCCTGGAGGGAACCATGGCTACACCTTC. Its translation: CAPGGNHGYTF.

The V and J genes are TRBV4-1 and TRBJ2-7, with a tentative D call TRBD1 (6 bases). V shed 0 bases and J shed 2 bases, with 14 bases lying between them. CDR3 length: 16 residues. Germline V gives CDR1 MGHRA, CDR2 YSYEKL. In nucleotides, the CDR3 is TGCGCCAGCAGCCAAGATTTAGGGGGATCTCCCTACGAGCAGTACTTC. Translation gives CASSQDLGGSPYEQYF.

V is TRBV29-1 and J is TRBJ1-3; D is undetermined. Deletions cut 7 bases from V and 0 bases from J, with 13 bases between. The CDR3 runs 14 residues. Per germline, CDR1 SQVTM and CDR2 ANQGSEA. The CDR3 sequence: CSAQQSYSGNTIYF. The CDR3 bases are TGCAGCGCCCAACAGTCGTACTCTGGAAACACCATATATTTT.

V and J are TRBV30 and TRBJ1-4, with TRBD1 as a possible D gene (6 bases). The CDR3 contains 13 residues. The V and J ends lost 1 base and 9 bases respectively, with 12 bases between them. Germline V CDR1 and CDR2: GTSNPN, SVGIG (reference sequence). The CDR3 region has the DNA TGTGCCTGGAGTGGGGGGGCAGCACAAAAACTGTTTTTT. It is translated as CAWSGGAAQKLFF.

This chain connects TRBV7-8 to TRBJ1-4; D not resolved. The CDR3 contains 13 residues. The germline V gene has CDR1 SGHVS and CDR2 FQNEAQ. V gave up 1 base and J gave up 11 bases, with 11 bases separating them. CDR3 sequence reads: CASSLEGPVKLFF. The CDR3 DNA reads as TGTGCCAGCAGCTTAGAAGGGCCGGTGAAACTGTTTTTT.

The V gene is TRBV7-2, the J gene TRBJ2-5, with D possibly TRBD1 on 5 matching bases. The CDR3 loop spans 14 amino acids. The V end lost 3 bases, the J end lost 3 bases, and 11 bases lay between the germline ends. Germline V lookup: CDR1 SGHTA, CDR2 FQGNSA. The CDR3 DNA reads as TGTGCCAGCAGCTTCAGGGCCAGGGAAGAGACCCAGTACTTC. It yields the protein CASSFRAREETQYF.

This sequence joins TRBV7-8 and TRBJ1-2; possibly TRBD1 for D (6 bases). V was shortened by 8 bases and J by 6 bases, with 16 bases between the two germline ends. CDR1 and CDR2 from the germline V gene are SGHVS and FQNEAQ. CDR3 size: 13 residues. The CDR3 loop reads CASASRGGNGYTF. The DNA for the CDR3 is TGTGCCAGCGCCTCGAGGGGGGGGAATGGCTACACCTTC.

V gene TRBV11-2 combines with J gene TRBJ1-1; D is possibly TRBD1 (6 bases). The length of the CDR3 is 14 residues. CDR1 is SGHAT, CDR2 FQNNGV, per germline. The ends were cut back, 3 bases at V and 0 bases at J, with 8 bases in the middle. CDR3 sequence: CASSFRGLNTEAFF. The CDR3 coding sequence is TGTGCCAGCAGCTTCCGGGGGCTGAACACTGAAGCTTTCTTT.

Concerning this clone: In the same sample, other DNA sequences code for this CDR3. The chain has TRBV6-1 and TRBJ2-7; D is uncertain. Trimming removed 4 bases at V and 3 bases at J, with 4 bases between. The CDR3 totals 11 residues. Germline lookup yields CDR1 MNHNS and CDR2 SASEGT. CDR3 sequence reads: CASSGGYEQYF. CDR3 nucleotides: TGTGCCAGCAGTGGAGGCTACGAGCAGTACTTC.

The count of this clone is one. The gene calls are TRBV7-2 and TRBJ2-6; TRBD2 matches at 13 bases. V shed 5 bases, J shed 19 bases, and the junction held 8 bases outside the gene matches. The germline CDR1 and CDR2 sequences are SGHTA and FQGNSA. The CDR3 is 13 residues long. The CDR3 region has the DNA TGTGCCAGCAGCGCAGGACTAGCGGGAGTCAGAACTTTC. Translated: CASSAGLAGVRTF.

This sequence joins TRBV19 and TRBJ2-3; TRBD2 might be the D (5 bases). Trimming pared 5 bases from V and 0 bases from J, leaving 12 bases between. CDR1 is LNHDA and CDR2 is SQIVND in the germline V gene (reference sequence). The length of the CDR3 is 15 residues. CDR3 loop: CASSRGSVSTDTQYF. DNA for the CDR3: TGTGCCAGTAGTCGAGGTAGCGTTAGCACAGATACGCAGTATTTT.